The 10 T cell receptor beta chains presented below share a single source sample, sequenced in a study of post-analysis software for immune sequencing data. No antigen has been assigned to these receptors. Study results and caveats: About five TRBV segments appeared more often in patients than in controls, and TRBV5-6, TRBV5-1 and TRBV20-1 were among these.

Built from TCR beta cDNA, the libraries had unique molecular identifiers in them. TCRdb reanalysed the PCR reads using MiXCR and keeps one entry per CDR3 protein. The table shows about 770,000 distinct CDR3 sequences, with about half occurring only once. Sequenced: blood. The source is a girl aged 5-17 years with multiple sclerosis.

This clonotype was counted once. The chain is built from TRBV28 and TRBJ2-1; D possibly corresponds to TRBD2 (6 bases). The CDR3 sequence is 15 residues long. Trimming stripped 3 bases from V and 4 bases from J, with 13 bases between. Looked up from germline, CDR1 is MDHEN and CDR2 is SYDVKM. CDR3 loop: CASSFTFGGYNEQFF. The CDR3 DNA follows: TGTGCCAGCAGTTTCACCTTCGGGGGTTACAATGAGCAGTTCTTC.

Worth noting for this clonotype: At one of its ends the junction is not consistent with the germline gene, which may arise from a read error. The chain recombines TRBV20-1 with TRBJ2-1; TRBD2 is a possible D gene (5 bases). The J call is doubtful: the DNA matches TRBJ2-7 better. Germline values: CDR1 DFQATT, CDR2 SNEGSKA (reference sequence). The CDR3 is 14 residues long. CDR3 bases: TGTAGTACTAGATCTCCTGGGTCCTACAATGAGCAGTACTTC. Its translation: CSTRSPGSYNEQYF.

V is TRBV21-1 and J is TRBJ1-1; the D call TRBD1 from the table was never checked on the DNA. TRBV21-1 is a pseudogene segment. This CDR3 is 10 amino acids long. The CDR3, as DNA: TGTGCCAAGACAGGGTCAGAAGCTTTCTTT. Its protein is CAKTGSEAFF.

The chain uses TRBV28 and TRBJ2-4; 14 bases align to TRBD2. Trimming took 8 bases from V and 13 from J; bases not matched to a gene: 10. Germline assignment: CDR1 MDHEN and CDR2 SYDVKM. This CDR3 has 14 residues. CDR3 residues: CASLGLAGGREQYF. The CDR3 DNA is TGTGCCAGCCTAGGACTAGCGGGAGGACGAGAGCAGTACTTC.

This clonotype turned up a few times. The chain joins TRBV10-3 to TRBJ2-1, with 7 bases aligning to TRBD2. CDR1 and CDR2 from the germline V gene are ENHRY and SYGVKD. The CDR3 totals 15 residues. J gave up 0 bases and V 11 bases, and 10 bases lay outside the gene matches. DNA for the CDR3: TGTGCCGCCGCTGCCGGCGGGAGCTCCTACAATGAGCAGTTCTTC. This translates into CAAAAGGSSYNEQFF.

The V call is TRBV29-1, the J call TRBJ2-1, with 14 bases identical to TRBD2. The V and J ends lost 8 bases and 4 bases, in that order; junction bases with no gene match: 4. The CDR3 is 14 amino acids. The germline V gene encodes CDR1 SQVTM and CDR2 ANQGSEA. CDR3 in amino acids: CSTGTSGRYNEQFF. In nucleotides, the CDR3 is TGCAGCACCGGGACTAGCGGGAGATACAATGAGCAGTTCTTC.

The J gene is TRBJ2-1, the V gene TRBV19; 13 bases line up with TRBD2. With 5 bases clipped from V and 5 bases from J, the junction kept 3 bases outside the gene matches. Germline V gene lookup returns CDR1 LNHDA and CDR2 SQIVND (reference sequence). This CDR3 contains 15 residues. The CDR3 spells CASSGGLAGNNEQFF. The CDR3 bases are TGTGCCAGTAGTGGGGGACTAGCGGGAAACAATGAGCAGTTCTTC.

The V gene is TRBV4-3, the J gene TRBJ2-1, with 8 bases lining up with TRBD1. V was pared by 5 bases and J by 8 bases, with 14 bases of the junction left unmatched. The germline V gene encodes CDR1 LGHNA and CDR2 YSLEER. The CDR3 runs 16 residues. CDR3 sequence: CASSSRTRTGSDEQFF. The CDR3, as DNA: TGCGCCAGCAGCTCACGCACCCGGACAGGGTCTGATGAGCAGTTCTTC.

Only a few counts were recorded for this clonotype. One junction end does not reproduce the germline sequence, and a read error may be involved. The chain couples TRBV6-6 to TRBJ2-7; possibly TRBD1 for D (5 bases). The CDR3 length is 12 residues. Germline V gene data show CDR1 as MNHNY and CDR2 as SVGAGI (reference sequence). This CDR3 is CASSYQGRGQYF. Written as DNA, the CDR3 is TGTGCCAGTAGTTACCAGGGTCGCGGGCAGTACTTC.

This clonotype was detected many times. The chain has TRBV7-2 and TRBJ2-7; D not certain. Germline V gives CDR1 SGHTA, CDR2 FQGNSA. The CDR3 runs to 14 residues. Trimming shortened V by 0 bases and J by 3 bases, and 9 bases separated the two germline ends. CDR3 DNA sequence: TGTGCCAGCAGCTTAGCCGGCGGTGACTACGAGCAGTACTTC. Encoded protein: CASSLAGGDYEQYF. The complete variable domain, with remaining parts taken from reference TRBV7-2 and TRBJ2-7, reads GAGVSQSPSNKVTEKGKDVELRCDPISGHTALYWYRQSLGQGLEFLIYFQGNSAPDKSGLPSDRFSAERTGGSVSTLTIQRTQQEDSAVYLCASSLAGGDYEQYFGPGTRLTVT.